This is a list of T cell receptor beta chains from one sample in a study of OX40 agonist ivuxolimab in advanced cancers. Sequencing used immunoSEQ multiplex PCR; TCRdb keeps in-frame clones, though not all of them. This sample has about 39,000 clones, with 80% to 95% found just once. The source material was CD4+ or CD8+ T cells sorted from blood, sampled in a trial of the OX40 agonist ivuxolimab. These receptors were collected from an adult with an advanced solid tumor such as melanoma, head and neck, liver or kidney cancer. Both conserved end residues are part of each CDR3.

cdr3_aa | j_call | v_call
CTSSQNASGMGYNEQFF | TRBJ2-1 | TRBV1
CASSPSYINEKLFF | TRBJ1-4 | TRBV4-1
CAISRDRQETQYF | TRBJ2-5 | TRBV10-3
CASSQDRATDTQYF | TRBJ2-3 | TRBV4-3
CASSSTPGTSLYEQYF | TRBJ2-7 | TRBV27
CASSIEAPWTSGRNEQFF | TRBJ2-1 | TRBV19
CASSLSQGFGTDTQYF | TRBJ2-3 | TRBV27
CASSLRTGRAKNIQYF | TRBJ2-4 | TRBV7-4
CASSVVADSYEQYF | TRBJ2-7 | TRBV9
CATSRVSGGTYEQYF | TRBJ2-7 | TRBV15
CASKEDGPLAGANVLTF | TRBJ2-6 | TRBV11-2
CASSDDPGQAMGETQYF | TRBJ2-5 | TRBV9
CASSKPDVSGNTIYF | TRBJ1-3 | TRBV5-6
CASSLGQGSTYEQYF | TRBJ2-7 | TRBV5-5
CASSLEGLAVKETQYF | TRBJ2-5 | TRBV5-1
CASSRRSYNEQFF | TRBJ2-1 | TRBV13
CASRDPGVNEQFF | TRBJ2-1 | TRBV7-2
CASSLRTGGLYEQYF | TRBJ2-7 | TRBV5-6
CASSLFPGAPRETQYF | TRBJ2-5 | TRBV28
CASRLRTSGMGTDTQYF | TRBJ2-3 | TRBV12-2
CSVSPGQGSYGYTF | TRBJ1-2 | TRBV29-1
CASSETTGAFGIQYF | TRBJ2-4 | TRBV10-2
CASSRTIGTLEGYTF | TRBJ1-2 | TRBV14
CASSLYSSTSYEQYF | TRBJ2-7 | TRBV28
CASSGGQGQNIQYF | TRBJ2-4 | TRBV2
CASSSVPNEQYF | TRBJ2-7 | TRBV5-4
CASSLVTGGKDTQYF | TRBJ2-3 | TRBV7-9
CASSPGPGTGNTIYF | TRBJ1-3 | TRBV7-2
CSVEDPVGGSTGELFF | TRBJ2-2 | TRBV29-1
CASSQGVIGETYEQYF | TRBJ2-7 | TRBV4-3
CRYGRFFDEQFF | TRBJ2-1 | TRBV29-1
CASSSASGSYEQYF | TRBJ2-7 | TRBV19
CASSPSSQIGAGEQYF | TRBJ2-7 | TRBV7-6
CASTADRGTNEQFF | TRBJ2-1 | TRBV6-6
CASSTGTSVYGEQFF | TRBJ2-1 | TRBV10-1
CAWSVPPGQGNTEAFF | TRBJ1-1 | TRBV30
CASSQEWDTYNEQFF | TRBJ2-1 | TRBV4-2
CASSSVTGGQETQYF | TRBJ2-5 | TRBV10-1
CASSFGSWDEQFF | TRBJ2-1 | TRBV11-2
CASSEGGSWGEAYEQYF | TRBJ2-7 | TRBV9
CASSESSGISSYNEQFF | TRBJ2-1 | TRBV2
CASSLARVAGAGETQYF | TRBJ2-5 | TRBV7-9
CASSLAGELFF | TRBJ2-2 | TRBV11-1
CASSLSNGWGGGRADTQYF | TRBJ2-3 | TRBV27
CASSLGLAGTSTDTQYF | TRBJ2-3 | TRBV5-1
CASSQGWSGNQPQHF | TRBJ1-5 | TRBV4-3
CASSLTLLAGWDHEQFF | TRBJ2-1 | TRBV27
CASRRQGPGADTEAFF | TRBJ1-1 | TRBV27
CASSHDRGYEQYF | TRBJ2-7 | TRBV4-1
CASRETGPGTEAFF | TRBJ1-1 | TRBV6-1
CASSDRLLAGSSSYNEQFF | TRBJ2-1 | TRBV2